This T cell receptor beta chain was recorded in a study of beta chain features in type 1 diabetes. Study results and limitations: A possible short-template PCR bias applies equally to patients and controls.

Cell sorting via CD45RO/CCR7/CD25/CD127/CD95/CD27 was performed to obtain CD4+ naive, central memory, regulatory and stem cell-like memory cells. Every bit of the isolated RNA underwent reverse transcription, so sequencing read expressed TCRB transcripts. Sequencing was performed with immunoSEQ multiplex PCR; in TCRdb, only in-frame clones are kept and a portion is missing. The repertoire consists of approximately 380,000 clones, with about 15% occurring once and the leading ten covering roughly 0.019%. This clone was observed a handful of times. No antigen is known for it. After removal of 11 bases from V and 8 bases from J, the junction contained 12 bases not matched to a gene. Germline V gene lookup returns CDR1 MDHEN and CDR2 SYDVKM. There are 14 residues in the CDR3.

This receptor was identified in a woman younger than 35 in good health. The sequenced material came from naive CD4+ T cells from blood. The J gene is TRBJ2-1, the V gene TRBV28, with 10 bases aligning to TRBD1. This chain's CDR3 is CAGEPGQGCHEQFF. CDR3 nucleotide sequence: TGTGCCGGCGAACCGGGACAGGGGTGTCATGAGCAGTTCTTC.